This T cell receptor (beta chain) was profiled in a study of cytomegalovirus exposure and HLA in healthy donors. Study-level information: An earlier analysis found some 100 million unique TCR beta sequences from 150 million to 200 million T cells.

Details on this clone: Its specificity is unknown.

Study-wide results and limits: 87-base-pair reads could not separate some V segments, including TRBV6-2 and TRBV6-3. Cytomegalovirus-associated TCR beta chains were listed, numbering more than 150.

The CDR3 is 15 amino acids. The germline V gene has CDR1 LNHNV and CDR2 YYDKDF (reference sequence). Trimming took 3 bases from V and 3 from J, leaving 15 bases between them. The PCR was carried out with 60 Vbeta primers and 13 Jbeta primers. Profiled with immunoSEQ multiplex PCR; TCRdb holds only in-frame clones, not every one. The sample has 90,000 or so clones, more than 70% seen once. The chain joins TRBV15 to TRBJ2-7; D is perhaps TRBD1 (6 bases). The sequenced sample was PBMCs. The TCR sequence derives from a man between 60 and 75 years old in good health and CMV-seronegative. DNA of the CDR3: TGTGCCACCAGCAGTCCCAGGGGAACAAACTACGAGCAGTACTTC. Translation: CATSSPRGTNYEQYF.